Listed below are T cell receptor beta chains from one sample, sequenced in a study of shared clonotypes between healthy human individuals. Profiled with immunoSEQ multiplex PCR; TCRdb holds only in-frame clones, not every one. The sample gives some 980,000 clones, about three quarters of which show up once; roughly 1.5% is in the top ten. Specimen: memory CD4+ T cells sorted from blood. The receptors derive from a man between 18 and 29 years old in good health. Each CDR3 is given with its conserved first and last residue. Each record gives: clone size, D gene, V gene, J gene, CDR3 DNA, CDR3 protein. A D gene is named only where the DNA matches it firmly. Size is stated for part of the rows, as once, few or many counts, or as a class when the clone is expanded.

clone_size: -
d_call: -
v_call: TRBV30
j_call: TRBJ1-1
cdr3_nt: TGTGCCTGGAGTTTATTGGTGAAGAACACTGAAGCTTTCTTT
cdr3_aa: CAWSLLVKNTEAFF

clone_size: -
d_call: TRBD2
v_call: TRBV7-2
j_call: TRBJ2-4
cdr3_nt: TGTGCCAGCAGCCCCCAGTGGGGGAGCGGGGACATTCAGTACTTC
cdr3_aa: CASSPQWGSGDIQYF

clone_size: few
d_call: TRBD2
v_call: TRBV27
j_call: TRBJ2-6
cdr3_nt: TGTGCCAGCAGTCGAACTCTGAGCGGGGGCAACTCTGGGGCCAACGTCCTGACTTTC
cdr3_aa: CASSRTLSGGNSGANVLTF

clone_size: -
d_call: TRBD1
v_call: TRBV4-1
j_call: TRBJ1-2
cdr3_nt: TGCGCCAGCAGCCAAGGTGAGACAGGGACCGCTGGCTACACCTTC
cdr3_aa: CASSQGETGTAGYTF

clone_size: -
d_call: TRBD2
v_call: TRBV9
j_call: TRBJ2-1
cdr3_nt: TGTGCCAGCAGCGGTTCCGGGACTAGCGCTTTGGATGAGCAGTTCTTC
cdr3_aa: CASSGSGTSALDEQFF

clone_size: -
d_call: -
v_call: TRBV5-1
j_call: TRBJ2-7
cdr3_nt: TGCGCCAGCAGCTTGGGGGCCGGGATCTACGAGCAGTACTTC
cdr3_aa: CASSLGAGIYEQYF

clone_size: -
d_call: -
v_call: TRBV2
j_call: TRBJ2-7
cdr3_nt: TGTGCCAGCAGTGTTGTGGTCTACGAGCAGTACTTC
cdr3_aa: CASSVVVYEQYF

clone_size: -
d_call: -
v_call: TRBV10-3
j_call: TRBJ2-7
cdr3_nt: TGTGCCATCAGTGGGAGGGACGGCTACGAGCAGTACTTC
cdr3_aa: CAISGRDGYEQYF

clone_size: -
d_call: -
v_call: TRBV28
j_call: TRBJ1-2
cdr3_nt: TGTGCCGCCGGGCCCATAGAGGGTTATGGCTACACCTTC
cdr3_aa: CAAGPIEGYGYTF

clone_size: -
d_call: -
v_call: TRBV5-1
j_call: TRBJ1-5
cdr3_nt: TGCGCCAGCAGCTTGGATGGACAGACTGGCAATCAGCCCCAGCATTTT
cdr3_aa: CASSLDGQTGNQPQHF

clone_size: -
d_call: -
v_call: TRBV15
j_call: TRBJ2-7
cdr3_nt: TGTGCCACCAGCAGAGATCGGGCGGGGTTGTACTTC
cdr3_aa: CATSRDRAGLYF

clone_size: few
d_call: TRBD2
v_call: TRBV5-6
j_call: TRBJ2-5
cdr3_nt: TGTGCCAGCAGCTTGGGGATAGCGGGAGGGGTAGAGACCCAGTACTTC
cdr3_aa: CASSLGIAGGVETQYF

clone_size: -
d_call: -
v_call: TRBV5-1
j_call: TRBJ2-6
cdr3_nt: TGCGCCAGCAGCTTGGATGTCAGTGGGGCCAACGTCCTGACTTTC
cdr3_aa: CASSLDVSGANVLTF

clone_size: -
d_call: TRBD2
v_call: TRBV29-1
j_call: TRBJ2-1
cdr3_nt: TGCAGCGGGAGCGGGATCCAATGGGGCGGTGAGCAGTTCTTC
cdr3_aa: CSGSGIQWGGEQFF

clone_size: -
d_call: TRBD1
v_call: TRBV28
j_call: TRBJ1-1
cdr3_nt: TGTGCCAGCAGTTCCGCTAGGGGGCGGATCTTAGGTATAGCTGAAGCTTTCTTT
cdr3_aa: CASSSARGRILGIAEAFF

clone_size: -
d_call: TRBD1
v_call: TRBV7-2
j_call: TRBJ1-1
cdr3_nt: TGTGCCAGCAGTCGTCCCGGGACAGGAACGAACACTGAAGCTTTCTTT
cdr3_aa: CASSRPGTGTNTEAFF

clone_size: few
d_call: -
v_call: TRBV10-2
j_call: TRBJ1-5
cdr3_nt: TGCGCCAGCAGTGACAGGTCCCTTGATCAGCCCCAGCATTTT
cdr3_aa: CASSDRSLDQPQHF

clone_size: -
d_call: -
v_call: TRBV19
j_call: TRBJ1-5
cdr3_nt: TGTGCCAGTAGTATAGCACGCATTAGCAATCAGCCCCAGCATTTT
cdr3_aa: CASSIARISNQPQHF

clone_size: -
d_call: TRBD1
v_call: TRBV30
j_call: TRBJ1-6
cdr3_nt: TGTGCCCACATGACAGGGGCAAATTCACCCCTCCACTTT
cdr3_aa: CAHMTGANSPLHF

clone_size: few
d_call: -
v_call: TRBV28
j_call: TRBJ2-1
cdr3_nt: TGTGCCAGCAGTTTCGCGGGCCTAAACCTGGACAATGAGCAGTTCTTC
cdr3_aa: CASSFAGLNLDNEQFF

clone_size: -
d_call: TRBD2
v_call: TRBV7-3
j_call: TRBJ2-1
cdr3_nt: TGTGCCAGCAGCCCGGCCATAGCGGGTCCCTACAATGAGCAGTTCTTC
cdr3_aa: CASSPAIAGPYNEQFF

clone_size: -
d_call: -
v_call: TRBV6-1
j_call: TRBJ2-2
cdr3_nt: TGTGCCAGCAGTGGGACCAACACCGGGGAGCTGTTTTTT
cdr3_aa: CASSGTNTGELFF

clone_size: once
d_call: TRBD2
v_call: TRBV4-1
j_call: TRBJ2-1
cdr3_nt: TGCGCCAGCAGCCAAGGCACTAGCGGGATCTACAATGAGCAGTTCTTC
cdr3_aa: CASSQGTSGIYNEQFF

clone_size: -
d_call: -
v_call: TRBV21-1
j_call: TRBJ2-7
cdr3_nt: -
cdr3_aa: CASSKVVALGIPEQYF

clone_size: -
d_call: -
v_call: TRBV5-6
j_call: TRBJ1-3
cdr3_nt: TGTGCCAGCAGCTTGGAACCGGTGGGTTACTCTGGAAACACCATATATTTT
cdr3_aa: CASSLEPVGYSGNTIYF

clone_size: many
d_call: -
v_call: TRBV10-1
j_call: TRBJ1-6
cdr3_nt: TGCGCCAGCAGTGGGGACACCGCCGGGGCCCTCCACTTT
cdr3_aa: CASSGDTAGALHF

clone_size: few
d_call: -
v_call: TRBV10-3
j_call: TRBJ2-7
cdr3_nt: TGTGCCATCGGGGAGAGCTCCTACGAGCAGTACTTC
cdr3_aa: CAIGESSYEQYF

clone_size: -
d_call: -
v_call: TRBV7-2
j_call: TRBJ2-5
cdr3_nt: TGTGCCAGCAGCTTAGTCGGACGAACAGAGGAGACCCAGTACTTC
cdr3_aa: CASSLVGRTEETQYF

clone_size: -
d_call: TRBD1
v_call: TRBV14
j_call: TRBJ1-2
cdr3_nt: TGTGCCAGCAGCCGGGACAGGGTCTATGGCTACACCTTC
cdr3_aa: CASSRDRVYGYTF

clone_size: -
d_call: TRBD2
v_call: TRBV27
j_call: TRBJ2-3
cdr3_nt: TGTGCCAGCAGTTCCCTCTCGGGTCGCGGGGGGGAGTTAGATACGCAGTATTTT
cdr3_aa: CASSSLSGRGGELDTQYF

clone_size: -
d_call: -
v_call: TRBV7-2
j_call: TRBJ1-5
cdr3_nt: TGTGCCAGCAGCCCAGGGGTGGGTCAGCCCCAGCATTTT
cdr3_aa: CASSPGVGQPQHF

clone_size: few
d_call: TRBD2
v_call: TRBV28
j_call: TRBJ2-2
cdr3_nt: TGTGCCAGCAGTTCGGGACTAGCGGGCCGCGCGAACACCGGGGAGCTGTTTTTT
cdr3_aa: CASSSGLAGRANTGELFF

clone_size: -
d_call: -
v_call: TRBV2
j_call: TRBJ2-5
cdr3_nt: TGTGCCAGCAACAGGGAGTACCAAGAGACCCAGTACTTC
cdr3_aa: CASNREYQETQYF

clone_size: -
d_call: -
v_call: TRBV2
j_call: TRBJ2-2
cdr3_nt: TGTGCCAGCAAGACCAGGGGTGTCGCCGGGGAGCTGTTTTTT
cdr3_aa: CASKTRGVAGELFF

clone_size: -
d_call: -
v_call: TRBV4-1
j_call: TRBJ1-3
cdr3_nt: TGCGCCAGCAGCCGGTTGGGGAAGGGGGACTCTGGAAACACCATATATTTT
cdr3_aa: CASSRLGKGDSGNTIYF

clone_size: -
d_call: -
v_call: TRBV7-2
j_call: TRBJ2-2
cdr3_nt: TGTGCCAGCAGCCCGATCATCGCCACCGGGGAGCTGTTTTTT
cdr3_aa: CASSPIIATGELFF

clone_size: few
d_call: TRBD2
v_call: TRBV7-8
j_call: TRBJ2-3
cdr3_nt: TGTGCCAGCAGCCTTGACCTGACTAGCGGGAGCACAGATACGCAGTATTTT
cdr3_aa: CASSLDLTSGSTDTQYF

clone_size: -
d_call: TRBD1
v_call: TRBV4-1
j_call: TRBJ1-6
cdr3_nt: TGCGCCAGCAGCCACACAGGGACAGGCGGTTTATATAATTCACCCCTCCACTTT
cdr3_aa: CASSHTGTGGLYNSPLHF

clone_size: few
d_call: -
v_call: TRBV2
j_call: TRBJ1-2
cdr3_nt: TGTGCCAGCAGTGAGGGTAACTATGGCTACACCTTC
cdr3_aa: CASSEGNYGYTF

clone_size: -
d_call: -
v_call: TRBV4-1
j_call: TRBJ1-5
cdr3_nt: TGCGCCAGCAGCCAGACTATAACAGGGAGGTACAATCAGCCCCAGCATTTT
cdr3_aa: CASSQTITGRYNQPQHF

clone_size: -
d_call: TRBD1
v_call: TRBV28
j_call: TRBJ1-3
cdr3_nt: TGTGCCAGCAGTTTCCCCCCGGGACAGGGTATTCCCCATACTGGAAACACCATATATTTT
cdr3_aa: CASSFPPGQGIPHTGNTIYF

clone_size: few
d_call: -
v_call: TRBV19
j_call: TRBJ1-1
cdr3_nt: TGTGCCAGTAGCCCGGGACGGATGAACACTGAAGCTTTCTTT
cdr3_aa: CASSPGRMNTEAFF

clone_size: -
d_call: -
v_call: TRBV10-3
j_call: TRBJ1-4
cdr3_nt: TGTGCCATCAGTGAGGGCTTTGGGAATGAAAAACTGTTTTTT
cdr3_aa: CAISEGFGNEKLFF

clone_size: -
d_call: -
v_call: TRBV21-1
j_call: TRBJ2-1
cdr3_nt: TGTGCCAGTCCGAGGCCGTCTGAGCAGTTCTTC
cdr3_aa: CASPRPSEQFF

clone_size: -
d_call: -
v_call: TRBV11-2
j_call: TRBJ1-2
cdr3_nt: TGTGCCAGCAGCTCGTCCGGGGGCTATGGCTACACCTTC
cdr3_aa: CASSSSGGYGYTF